This T cell receptor (beta chain) was captured by sequencing in a study of shared clonotypes between healthy human individuals. Using immunoSEQ multiplex PCR, the repertoire was profiled, and TCRdb retains in-frame clones only, with some absent. This sample carries more than 2 million clones, just over 90% of them seen once, and the ten largest clones take approximately 1.7%. The naive CD8 subset, CD45RO-negative cells positively selected for CCR7, excluded terminally differentiated effector memory CD45RA+ cells. Study-level results: Relative to their counterparts shared across all four donors, non-shared clonotypes exhibited diminished generation probabilities.

Germline V gene lookup returns CDR1 MDHEN and CDR2 SYDVKM. The CDR3 extends over 15 amino acids. V lost 3 bases to trimming and J lost 5 bases, with 16 bases between them. With regard to this clone: Its antigen remains unidentified.

The sequence was collected from a man between 18 and 35 years old in good health. Some clones in this sample may be carry-over from other donors' samples. Specimen: naive CD8+ T cells from PBMCs. V gene TRBV28 combines with J gene TRBJ1-2; tentatively, D is TRBD1 (6 bases). The CDR3 here is CASSFPARQGYGYTF. CDR3 nucleotide sequence: TGTGCCAGCAGTTTCCCCGCCAGGCAGGGGTATGGCTACACCTTC.